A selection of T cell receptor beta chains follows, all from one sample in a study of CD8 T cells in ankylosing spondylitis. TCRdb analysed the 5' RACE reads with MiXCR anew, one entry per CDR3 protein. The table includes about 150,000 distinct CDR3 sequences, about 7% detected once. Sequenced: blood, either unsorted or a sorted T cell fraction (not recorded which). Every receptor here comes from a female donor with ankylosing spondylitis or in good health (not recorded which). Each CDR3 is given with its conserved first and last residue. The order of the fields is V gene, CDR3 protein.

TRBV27,CASSFGTYNEQFF
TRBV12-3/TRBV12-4,CASSLVSGEDTQYF
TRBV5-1,CASSAYRDRGNNEQFF
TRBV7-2,CASTKRGSYNEQFF
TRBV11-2,CASSLDRGGYEQYF
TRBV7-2,CASSYEQNTEAFF
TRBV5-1,CASSAGQWNTEAFF
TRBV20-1,CSANRALSHYGYTF
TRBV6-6,CASTLTGSYGYTF
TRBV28,CASRGGQVGGNTIYF
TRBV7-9,CASSSDREVVAFF
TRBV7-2,CASSLRGLDADTQYF
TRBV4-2,CASSRSTGDSTEAFF
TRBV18,CASSPRPWTSSGANVLTF
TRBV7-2,CASSDPGLEEAFF
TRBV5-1,CASSITGGRTGELFF
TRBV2,CASSLGQGDQNIQYF
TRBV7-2,CASSLAAREKLFF
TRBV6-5,CASSYSGSYEQYF
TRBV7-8,CASSLHAGPPGTDTQYF
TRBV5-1,CASSGSVIRDEQYF
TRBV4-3,CASSQGTGGGQPQHF
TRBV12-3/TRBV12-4,CASSGGQARLGYTF
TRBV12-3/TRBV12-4,CASSYPGTDTDTQYF
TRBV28,CASTGQVLYGYTF
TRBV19,CASSPGTGGNTEAFF
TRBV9,CASSVGGQGWTEAFF
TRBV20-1,CCARGGTSGGYDEQFF
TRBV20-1,CSARISGGVSYNEQFF
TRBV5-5,CASSLLGAIDEQYF
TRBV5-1,CASSLMGGEQYF
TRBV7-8,CASSLLAGGPEETQYF
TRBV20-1,CSAGQTGGGNQPQHF
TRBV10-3,CAIMRLEDTGVLFF
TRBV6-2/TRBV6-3,CASSYLNTEAFF
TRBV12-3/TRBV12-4,CASSAGGPIHEQFF
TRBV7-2,CASRGGPMNTEAFF
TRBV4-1,CASSQKTGANSPLHF
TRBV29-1,CSVPGTGLWETQYF
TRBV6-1,CASSVGTMNTEAFF
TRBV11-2,CASSLGGGLTDTQYF
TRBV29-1,CSVGGNEQYF
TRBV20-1,CSASFSSYNEQFF
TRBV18,CASSPSGSPNEKLFF
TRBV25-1,CASSLPGDHPSDTQYF
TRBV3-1,CASSRGKVGILDF